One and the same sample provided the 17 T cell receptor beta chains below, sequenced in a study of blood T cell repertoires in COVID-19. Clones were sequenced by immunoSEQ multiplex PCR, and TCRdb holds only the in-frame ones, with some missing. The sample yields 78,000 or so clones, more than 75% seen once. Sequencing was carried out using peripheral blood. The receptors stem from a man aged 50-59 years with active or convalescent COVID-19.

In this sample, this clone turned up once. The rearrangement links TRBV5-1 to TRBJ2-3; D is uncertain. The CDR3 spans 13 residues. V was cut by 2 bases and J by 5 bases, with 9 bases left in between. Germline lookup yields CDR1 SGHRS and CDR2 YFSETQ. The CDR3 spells CASSLGGQDTQYF. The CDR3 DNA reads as TGCGCCAGCAGCTTAGGCGGTCAAGATACGCAGTATTTT.

The DNA of the CDR3 is TGTGCCAGCAGAACCCACAGGGGGCTTTACTCCTACGAGCAGTACGTC. Translating it yields CASRTHRGLYSYEQYV. The V gene is TRBV6-4, the J gene TRBJ2-7; 9 bases are a match to TRBD1. Trimming took 6 bases from V and 0 from J; bases not matched to a gene: 9. This CDR3 comprises 16 residues. Germline CDR1 is MRHNA and CDR2 is SNTAGT.

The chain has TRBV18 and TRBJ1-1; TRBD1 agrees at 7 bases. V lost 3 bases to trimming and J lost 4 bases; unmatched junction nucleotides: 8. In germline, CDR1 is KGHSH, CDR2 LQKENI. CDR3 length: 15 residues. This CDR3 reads CASSPSGQEGTEAFF. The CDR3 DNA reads TGTGCCAGCTCACCGAGTGGACAGGAGGGCACTGAAGCTTTCTTT. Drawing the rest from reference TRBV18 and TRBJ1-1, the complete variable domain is NAGVMQNPRHLVRRRGQEARLRCSPMKGHSHVYWYRQLPEEGLKFMVYLQKENIIDESGMPKERFSAEFPKEGPSILRIQQVVRGDSAAYFCASSPSGQEGTEAFFGQGTRLTVV.

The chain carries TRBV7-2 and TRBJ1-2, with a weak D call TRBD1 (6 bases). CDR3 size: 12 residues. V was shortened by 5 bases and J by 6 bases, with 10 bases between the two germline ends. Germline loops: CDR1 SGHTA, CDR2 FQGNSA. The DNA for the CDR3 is TGTGCCAGCAGCCTTACAGGGAATGGCTACACCTTC. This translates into CASSLTGNGYTF.

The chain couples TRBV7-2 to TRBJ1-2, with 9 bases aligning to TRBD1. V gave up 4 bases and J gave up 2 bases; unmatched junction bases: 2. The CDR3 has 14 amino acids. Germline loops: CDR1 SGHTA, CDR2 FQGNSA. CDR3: CASSSDRGNYGYTF. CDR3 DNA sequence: TGTGCCAGCAGCTCAGACAGGGGGAACTATGGCTACACCTTC.

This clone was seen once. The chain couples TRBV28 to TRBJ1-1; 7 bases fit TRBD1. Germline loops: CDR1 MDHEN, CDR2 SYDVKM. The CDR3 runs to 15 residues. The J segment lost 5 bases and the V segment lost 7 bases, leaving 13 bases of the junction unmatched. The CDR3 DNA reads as TGTGCCAGCAAACACTACGACAGGGATGATACTGAAGCTTTCTTT. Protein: CASKHYDRDDTEAFF.

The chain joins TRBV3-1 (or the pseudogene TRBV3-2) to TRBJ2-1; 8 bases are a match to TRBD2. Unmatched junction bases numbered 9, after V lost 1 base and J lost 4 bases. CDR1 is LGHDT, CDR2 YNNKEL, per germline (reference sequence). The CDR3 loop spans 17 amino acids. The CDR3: CASSQGFGGGTYNEQFF. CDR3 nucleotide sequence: TGTGCCAGCAGCCAAGGATTTGGCGGGGGGACTTACAATGAGCAGTTCTTC.

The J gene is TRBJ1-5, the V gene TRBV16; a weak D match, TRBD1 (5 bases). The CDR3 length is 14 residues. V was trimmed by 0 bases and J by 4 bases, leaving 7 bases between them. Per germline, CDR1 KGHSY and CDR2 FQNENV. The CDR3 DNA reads TGTGCCAGCAGCCAATCAGGGACTAATCAGCCCCAGCATTTT. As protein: CASSQSGTNQPQHF.

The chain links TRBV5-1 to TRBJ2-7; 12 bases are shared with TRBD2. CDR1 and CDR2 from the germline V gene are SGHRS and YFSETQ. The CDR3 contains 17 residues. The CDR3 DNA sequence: TGCGCCAGAAGCTTGTGTCTAGCGGGGGGGCCCTCCTACGAGCAGTACGTC. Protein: CARSLCLAGGPSYEQYV.

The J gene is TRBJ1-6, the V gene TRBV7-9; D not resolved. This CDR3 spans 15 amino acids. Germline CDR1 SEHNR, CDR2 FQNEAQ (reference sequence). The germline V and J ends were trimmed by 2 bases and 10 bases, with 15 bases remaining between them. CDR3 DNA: TGTGCCAGCAGCTTATTCGCGACTGGCAACTCACCCCTCCACTTT. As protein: CASSLFATGNSPLHF.

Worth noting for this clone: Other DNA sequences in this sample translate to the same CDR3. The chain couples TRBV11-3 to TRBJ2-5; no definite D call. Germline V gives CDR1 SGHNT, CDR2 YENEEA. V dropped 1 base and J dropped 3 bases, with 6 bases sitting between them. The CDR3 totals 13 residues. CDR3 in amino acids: CASSLGGEETQYF. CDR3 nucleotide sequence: TGTGCCAGCAGCTTAGGAGGAGAAGAGACCCAGTACTTC.

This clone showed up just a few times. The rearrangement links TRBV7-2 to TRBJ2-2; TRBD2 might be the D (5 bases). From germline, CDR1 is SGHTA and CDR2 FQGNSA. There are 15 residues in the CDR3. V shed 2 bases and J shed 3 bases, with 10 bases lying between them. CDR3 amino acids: CASSLQSGDTGELFF. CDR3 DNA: TGTGCCAGCAGCTTACAGAGCGGAGACACCGGGGAGCTGTTTTTT.

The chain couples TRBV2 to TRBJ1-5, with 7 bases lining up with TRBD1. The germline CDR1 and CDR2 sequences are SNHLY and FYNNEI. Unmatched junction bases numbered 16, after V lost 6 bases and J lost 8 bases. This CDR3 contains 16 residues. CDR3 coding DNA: TGTGCCAGCAGGCCCACAGGGGCCTTCCCAAATGAGCCCCAGCATTTT. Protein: CASRPTGAFPNEPQHF.

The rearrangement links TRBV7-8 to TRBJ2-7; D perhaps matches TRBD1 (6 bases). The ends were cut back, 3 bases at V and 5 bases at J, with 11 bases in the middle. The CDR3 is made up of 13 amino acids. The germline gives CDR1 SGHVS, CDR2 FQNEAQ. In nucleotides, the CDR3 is TGTGCCAGCAGCTTGGGGGCCGGGCACGAGCAGTACGTC. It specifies CASSLGAGHEQYV.

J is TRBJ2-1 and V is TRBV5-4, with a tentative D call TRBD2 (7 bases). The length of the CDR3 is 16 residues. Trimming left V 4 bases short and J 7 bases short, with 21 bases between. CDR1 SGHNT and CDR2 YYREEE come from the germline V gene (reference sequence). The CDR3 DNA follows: TGTGCCAGCAGCGGGGAGGCGGGGGCCCGTCAGAATGAGCAGTTCTTC. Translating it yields CASSGEAGARQNEQFF.

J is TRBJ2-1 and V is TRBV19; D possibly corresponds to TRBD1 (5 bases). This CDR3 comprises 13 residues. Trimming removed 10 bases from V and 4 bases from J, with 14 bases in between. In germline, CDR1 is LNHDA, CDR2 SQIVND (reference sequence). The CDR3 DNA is TGTGCCACCAGACAGTCCCAGTACAATGAGCAGTTCTTC. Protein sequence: CATRQSQYNEQFF.

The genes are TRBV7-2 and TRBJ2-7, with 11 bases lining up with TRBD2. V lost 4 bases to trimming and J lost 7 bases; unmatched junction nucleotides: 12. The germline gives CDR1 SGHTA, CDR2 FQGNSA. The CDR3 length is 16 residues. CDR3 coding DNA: TGTGCCAGCAGCTCCCAAGTGGGTAGCGGGGGGGAAGAGCAGTACTTC. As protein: CASSSQVGSGGEEQYF.